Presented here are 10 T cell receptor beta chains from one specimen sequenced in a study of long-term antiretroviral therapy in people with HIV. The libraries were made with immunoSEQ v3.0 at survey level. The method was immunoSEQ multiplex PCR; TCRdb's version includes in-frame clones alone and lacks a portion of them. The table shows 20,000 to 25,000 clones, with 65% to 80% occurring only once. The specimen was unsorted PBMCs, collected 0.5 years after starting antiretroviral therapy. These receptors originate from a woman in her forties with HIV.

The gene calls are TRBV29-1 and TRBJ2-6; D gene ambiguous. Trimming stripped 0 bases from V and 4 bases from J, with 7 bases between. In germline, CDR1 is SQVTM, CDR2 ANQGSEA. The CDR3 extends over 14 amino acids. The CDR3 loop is CSVEDQRGANVLTF. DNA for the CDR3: TGCAGCGTTGAAGATCAAAGAGGGGCCAACGTCCTGACTTTC.

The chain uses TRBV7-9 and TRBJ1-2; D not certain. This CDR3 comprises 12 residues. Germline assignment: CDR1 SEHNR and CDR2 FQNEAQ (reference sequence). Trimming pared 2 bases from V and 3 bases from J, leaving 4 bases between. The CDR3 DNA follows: TGTGCCAGCAGCTTAAGGGACTATGGCTACACCTTC. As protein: CASSLRDYGYTF.

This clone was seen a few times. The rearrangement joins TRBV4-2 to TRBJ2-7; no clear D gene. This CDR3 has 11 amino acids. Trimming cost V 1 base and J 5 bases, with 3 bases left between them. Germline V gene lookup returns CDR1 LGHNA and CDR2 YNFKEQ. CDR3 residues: CASSQGDEQYF. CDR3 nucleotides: TGTGCCAGCAGCCAAGGTGACGAGCAGTACTTC.

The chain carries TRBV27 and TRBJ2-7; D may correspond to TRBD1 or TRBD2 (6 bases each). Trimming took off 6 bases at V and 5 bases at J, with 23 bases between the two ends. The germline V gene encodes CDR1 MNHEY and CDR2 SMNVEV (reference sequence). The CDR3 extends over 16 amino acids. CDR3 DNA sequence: TGTGCCAGCAGCACATTGGGGGGCAACAGGCTCCACGAGCAGTACTTC. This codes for CASSTLGGNRLHEQYF.

The CDR3: CASGGGELFF. CDR3 sequence (DNA): TGTGCCAGCGGGGGCGGGGAGCTGTTTTTT. This rearrangement joins TRBV28 to TRBJ2-2; D assignment may be TRBD1 or TRBD2 (5 bases each). Per the germline V gene, CDR1 is MDHEN and CDR2 is SYDVKM. Trimming removed 8 bases at V and 7 bases at J, with 5 bases between. This CDR3 is built from 10 residues.

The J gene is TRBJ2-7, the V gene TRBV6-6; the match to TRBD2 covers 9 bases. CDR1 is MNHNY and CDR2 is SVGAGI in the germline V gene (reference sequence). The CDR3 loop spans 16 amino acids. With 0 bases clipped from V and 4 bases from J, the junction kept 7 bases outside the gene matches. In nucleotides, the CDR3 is TGTGCCAGCAGTTACTCAGCGGGGGGAACTCCGTACGAGCAGTACTTC. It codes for CASSYSAGGTPYEQYF.

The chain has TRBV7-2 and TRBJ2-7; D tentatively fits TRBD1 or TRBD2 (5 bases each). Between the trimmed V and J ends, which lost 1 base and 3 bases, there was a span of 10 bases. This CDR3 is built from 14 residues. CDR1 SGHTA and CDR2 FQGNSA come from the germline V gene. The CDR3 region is CASSLVGAVYEQYF. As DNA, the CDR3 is TGTGCCAGCAGCTTAGTCGGGGCGGTCTACGAGCAGTACTTC.

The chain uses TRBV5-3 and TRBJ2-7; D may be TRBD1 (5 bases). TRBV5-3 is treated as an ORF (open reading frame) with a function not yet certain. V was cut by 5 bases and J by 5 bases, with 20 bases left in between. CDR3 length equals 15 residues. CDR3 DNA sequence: TGTGCCAGAAGTCGTGGGCAGGGTCCGATCCACGAGCAGTACTTC. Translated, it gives CARSRGQGPIHEQYF.

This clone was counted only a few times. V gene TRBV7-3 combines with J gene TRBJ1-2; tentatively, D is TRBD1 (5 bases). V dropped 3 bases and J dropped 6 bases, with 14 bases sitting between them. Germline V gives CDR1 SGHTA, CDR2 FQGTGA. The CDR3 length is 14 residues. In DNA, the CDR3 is TGTGCCAGCAGCTTGTCGAGCAGGGAAGATGGCTACACCTTC. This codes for CASSLSSREDGYTF.

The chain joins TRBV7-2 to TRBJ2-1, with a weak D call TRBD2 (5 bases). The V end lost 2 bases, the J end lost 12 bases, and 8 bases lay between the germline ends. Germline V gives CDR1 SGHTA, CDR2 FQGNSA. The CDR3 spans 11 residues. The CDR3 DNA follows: TGTGCCAGCAGCTTAAGGACTGGGCAGTTCTTC. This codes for CASSLRTGQFF.